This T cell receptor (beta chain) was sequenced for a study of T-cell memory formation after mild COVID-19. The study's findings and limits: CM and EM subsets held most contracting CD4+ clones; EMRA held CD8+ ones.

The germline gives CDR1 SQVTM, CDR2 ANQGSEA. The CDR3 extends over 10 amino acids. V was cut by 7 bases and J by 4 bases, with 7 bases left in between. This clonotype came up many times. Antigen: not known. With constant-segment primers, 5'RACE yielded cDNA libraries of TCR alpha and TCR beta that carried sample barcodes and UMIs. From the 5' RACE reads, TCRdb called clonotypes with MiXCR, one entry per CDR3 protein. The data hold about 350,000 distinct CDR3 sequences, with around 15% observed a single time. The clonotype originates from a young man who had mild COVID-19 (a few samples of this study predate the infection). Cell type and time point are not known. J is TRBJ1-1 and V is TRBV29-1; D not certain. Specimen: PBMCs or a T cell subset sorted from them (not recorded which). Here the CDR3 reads CSGASTEAFF. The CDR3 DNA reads TGCAGCGGGGCGAGCACTGAAGCTTTCTTT.